The T cell receptor (beta chain) under discussion was sequenced for a study of cytomegalovirus exposure and HLA in healthy donors. Regarding the study as a whole: Later analysis placed DRB1 highest and HLA-C lowest in TCR association rates, which differed by HLA locus. Earlier findings revealed that most TCR beta V segments proved productive either about 87% or about 30% of the time. Both high specificity and high sensitivity reportedly marked the classifier's diagnosis of cytomegalovirus status.

Germline loops: CDR1 LNHNV, CDR2 YYDKDF (reference sequence). The CDR3 loop spans 15 amino acids. Trimming left V 2 bases short and J 7 bases short, with 15 bases between. Comment on this clone: Its target is not known.

The primer mix had 60 Vbeta and 13 Jbeta primers. The protocol was immunoSEQ multiplex PCR, while the TCRdb copy is restricted to in-frame clones and leaves out a portion. The data contain more than 75,000 clones, 85% to 90% of them seen just once; the ten biggest clones take up under 2.5%. The sample comprised PBMCs. This chain links TRBV15 with TRBJ1-5; no definite D call. The TCR comes from a man in his late teens or twenties in good health and CMV-seronegative. Written as DNA, the CDR3 is TGTGCCACCAGCAGATCGGGTCAGCCGGGACAGCCCCAGCATTTT. It specifies CATSRSGQPGQPQHF.